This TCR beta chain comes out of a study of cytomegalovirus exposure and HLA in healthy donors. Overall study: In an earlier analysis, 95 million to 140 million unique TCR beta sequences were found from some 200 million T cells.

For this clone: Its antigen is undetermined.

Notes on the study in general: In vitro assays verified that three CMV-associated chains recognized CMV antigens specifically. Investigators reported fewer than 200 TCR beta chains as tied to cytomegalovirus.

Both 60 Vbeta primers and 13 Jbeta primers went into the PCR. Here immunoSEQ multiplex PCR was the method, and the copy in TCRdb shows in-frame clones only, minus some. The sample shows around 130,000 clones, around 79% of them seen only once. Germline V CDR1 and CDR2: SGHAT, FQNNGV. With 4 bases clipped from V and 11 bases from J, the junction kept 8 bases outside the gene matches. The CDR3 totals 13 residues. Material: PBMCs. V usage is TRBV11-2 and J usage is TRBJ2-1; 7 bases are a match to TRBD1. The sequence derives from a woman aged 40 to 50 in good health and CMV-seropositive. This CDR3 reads CASSSPRDRQQFF. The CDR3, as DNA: TGTGCCAGCAGCTCCCCCCGGGACAGACAGCAGTTCTTC.